This is a list of T cell receptor beta chains from one sample in a study of T cells in Graves' hyperthyroidism and ophthalmopathy. TCRdb independently ran MiXCR on the multiplex PCR reads; one entry per CDR3 protein. In the table there are a few hundred thousand distinct CDR3 sequences, approximately 14% of which are singletons. The sample comprised blood. Source of these receptors: a woman aged 18-30 years with Graves' hyperthyroidism that later progressed to Graves' ophthalmopathy. Each CDR3 is given with its conserved first and last residue. The D gene is left open where the match is weak. Part of the rows lack a size; the others show once, few, many or a class for expanded clones.

J | size | V | D | CDR3 | DNA
TRBJ2-2 | NA | TRBV9 | NA | CASSVAHTGELFF | TGTGCCAGCAGCGTAGCCCATACCGGGGAGCTGTTTTTT
TRBJ2-3 | NA | TRBV7-3 | NA | CASSRTIAGTDTQYF | TGTGCCAGCAGCCGTACTATCGCCGGCACAGATACGCAGTATTTT
TRBJ1-4 | NA | TRBV4-3 | TRBD1 | CASSQNPGQAPYGVATNEKLFF | TGCGCCAGCAGCCAGAACCCGGGACAGGCGCCCTACGGAGTTGCAACTAATGAAAAACTGTTTTTT
TRBJ2-2 | NA | TRBV2 | NA | CASSDRQNSNTGELFF | TGTGCCAGCAGTGACCGACAGAATTCGAACACCGGGGAGCTGTTTTTT
TRBJ2-7 | NA | TRBV9 | TRBD2 | CASSARGTSGTSEQYF | TGTGCCAGCAGCGCGCGGGGTACTAGCGGGACCTCCGAGCAGTACTTC
TRBJ2-1 | NA | TRBV20-1 | TRBD1 | CSATGQGGNEQFF | TGCAGTGCAACGGGACAGGGGGGTAATGAGCAGTTCTTC
TRBJ2-1 | few | TRBV20-1 | TRBD2 | CSAVGLAGGRGSYNEQFF | TGCAGTGCTGTGGGACTAGCGGGAGGGAGGGGTTCCTACAATGAGCAGTTCTTC
TRBJ2-6 | few | TRBV20-1 | TRBD2 | CSASGGGPGANVLTF | TGCAGTGCTAGCGGCGGGGGGCCTGGGGCCAACGTCCTGACTTTC
TRBJ1-5 | many | TRBV30 | NA | CAWSVPGGNQPQHF | TGTGCCTGGAGTGTACCTGGGGGCAATCAGCCCCAGCATTTT
TRBJ2-7 | few | TRBV20-1 | TRBD2 | CSARPQGLLAGGSYEQYF | TGCAGTGCTAGACCCCAGGGGTTACTAGCGGGAGGGTCCTACGAGCAGTACTTC
TRBJ2-1 | many | TRBV20-1 | NA | CSAKRDFSSYNEQFF | TGCAGTGCTAAAAGGGACTTTAGCTCCTACAATGAGCAGTTCTTC
TRBJ1-3 | many | TRBV30 | NA | CAWSFLSSGNTIYF | TGTGCCTGGAGTTTTCTTTCCTCTGGAAACACCATATATTTT
TRBJ1-5 | many | TRBV20-1 | NA | CSASGQLGVQPQHF | TGCAGTGCTAGCGGCCAGTTAGGGGTTCAGCCCCAGCATTTT
TRBJ2-3 | few | TRBV5-1 | TRBD1 | CASSRQGAGTDTQYF | TGCGCCAGCAGCCGACAGGGGGCCGGCACAGATACGCAGTATTTT
TRBJ1-3 | few | TRBV27 | NA | CASRRFGDSGNTIYF | TGTGCCAGCAGGCGATTTGGGGACTCTGGAAACACCATATATTTT
TRBJ1-2 | many | TRBV29-1 | NA | CSVEEPYDSLYGYTF | TGCAGCGTTGAAGAACCTTACGACAGCCTCTATGGCTACACCTTC
TRBJ2-7 | many | TRBV18 | NA | CASSPYSEQYF | TGTGCCAGCTCACCATACTCCGAGCAGTACTTC
TRBJ2-7 | NA | TRBV19 | NA | CASSTSRSYEQYF | TGTGCCAGTAGTACCAGTAGATCCTACGAGCAGTACTTC
TRBJ2-3 | many | TRBV28 | NA | CASSSPSASTDTQYF | TGTGCCAGCAGTTCGCCTAGCGCTAGCACAGATACGCAGTATTTT
TRBJ1-1 | few | TRBV10-2 | NA | CASSGQGWDTEAFF | TGCGCCAGCAGTGGTCAGGGGTGGGACACTGAAGCTTTCTTT
TRBJ2-1 | NA | TRBV7-9 | TRBD2 | CASSLEGGRGRYEQFF | TGTGCCAGCAGCTTAGAAGGCGGGAGGGGGAGGTATGAGCAGTTCTTC
TRBJ2-1 | many | TRBV7-9 | NA | CASSLTGGQFF | TGTGCCAGCAGCTTGACGGGTGGGCAGTTCTTC
TRBJ2-5 | many | TRBV15 | NA | CATSTGTGETQYF | TGTGCCACCAGCACCGGGACGGGAGAGACCCAGTACTTC
TRBJ2-3 | many | TRBV28 | TRBD1 | CASRGQGAGRWITDTQYF | TGTGCCAGCAGAGGACAGGGGGCTGGGAGATGGATCACAGATACGCAGTATTTT
TRBJ2-7 | NA | TRBV20-1 | TRBD1 | CSASPLQGAREQYF | TGCAGTGCTAGCCCGCTACAGGGGGCGCGTGAGCAGTACTTC
TRBJ2-7 | few | TRBV28 | TRBD2 | CASNPGLAGISEQYF | TGTGCCAGCAACCCCGGACTAGCCGGAATAAGTGAGCAGTACTTC
TRBJ2-5 | many | TRBV7-9 | NA | CASSPTPGYQETQYF | TGTGCCAGCAGCCCTACCCCAGGGTACCAAGAGACCCAGTACTTC
TRBJ2-7 | few | TRBV29-1 | NA | CSVEAGTSYEQYF | TGCAGCGTTGAGGCTGGAACCTCCTACGAGCAGTACTTC
TRBJ2-1 | NA | TRBV12-3/TRBV12-4 | TRBD1 | CASSLGTGVNNEQFF | TGTGCCAGCAGTTTAGGGACAGGGGTCAACAATGAGCAGTTCTTC
TRBJ2-1 | NA | TRBV7-9 | NA | CASSPMVGVSNEQFF | TGTGCCAGCAGCCCAATGGTCGGAGTCTCCAATGAGCAGTTCTTC
TRBJ1-1 | many | TRBV30 | NA | CAWSGVSGSTEAFF | TGTGCCTGGAGCGGGGTGAGTGGTTCCACTGAAGCTTTCTTT
TRBJ2-7 | NA | TRBV11-2 | TRBD2 | CASSLGGGRSEQYF | TGTGCCAGCAGCTTAGGGGGGGGTAGATCCGAGCAGTACTTC
TRBJ1-4 | many | TRBV30 | NA | CAYNKGQPNEKLFF | TGTGCCTACAACAAGGGGCAGCCTAATGAAAAACTGTTTTTT
TRBJ2-3 | many | TRBV7-9 | NA | CASLLRANTDTQYF | TGTGCCAGCCTCCTACGGGCTAACACAGATACGCAGTATTTT
TRBJ2-7 | many | TRBV27 | TRBD2 | CASSLGHLAGGEYEQYF | TGTGCCAGCAGTTTAGGCCACCTAGCGGGAGGCGAATACGAGCAGTACTTC